The 26 T cell receptor beta chains reported below all come from one sample, sequenced in a study of OX40 agonist ivuxolimab in advanced cancers. Some clones are missing from TCRdb's copy, which holds only in-frame ones; the method was immunoSEQ multiplex PCR. The sample consists of over 2,500 clones, approximately 92% of them appearing once. This sample comprised CD4+ or CD8+ T cells sorted from blood, obtained in a trial of the OX40 agonist ivuxolimab. The receptors were sampled from an adult with an advanced solid tumor such as melanoma, head and neck, liver or kidney cancer.

This rearrangement joins TRBV11-2 to TRBJ2-3; TRBD2 aligns across 12 bases. Per germline, CDR1 SGHAT and CDR2 FQNNGV. The CDR3 is made up of 16 amino acids. Trimming cost V 2 bases and J 4 bases; bases outside gene matches: 4. The CDR3 loop is CASSLSSGGAPDTQYF. The CDR3 DNA reads TGTGCCAGCAGCTTATCTAGCGGGGGGGCCCCAGATACGCAGTATTTT.

V and J are TRBV10-2 and TRBJ2-2, with D uncertain. The germline CDR1 and CDR2 sequences are WSHSY and SAAADI. V lost 2 bases and J 6 bases, leaving 16 bases between the germline ends. The CDR3 totals 16 residues. CDR3 region: CASSETGSSRPGELFF. The CDR3 DNA follows: TGCGCCAGCAGTGAGACCGGGTCCAGTCGACCCGGGGAGCTGTTTTTT.

This chain uses TRBV30 with TRBJ1-1; 7 bases map to TRBD1. The CDR3 spans 14 residues. Per germline, CDR1 GTSNPN and CDR2 SVGIG (reference sequence). V lost 0 bases and J lost 3; bases outside the gene matches: 4. CDR3 region: CAWSVRDRYTEAFF. For the CDR3, the DNA is TGTGCCTGGAGTGTTCGGGACAGATACACTGAAGCTTTCTTT.

The chain's CDR3 is CASSLDLAADTQYF. CDR3 bases: TGTGCCAGCAGCTTGGACCTAGCGGCAGATACGCAGTATTTT. The V gene is TRBV5-6, the J gene TRBJ2-3; 7 nucleotides line up with TRBD2. The CDR3 spans 14 residues. The junction had 2 bases not matched to a gene; V was cut back by 0 bases and J by 4 bases. Germline V gene data show CDR1 as SGHDT and CDR2 as YYEEEE.

This clone was counted a single time. The chain joins TRBV7-3 to TRBJ1-6; D call uncertain. Germline V gene lookup returns CDR1 SGHTA and CDR2 FQGTGA. The CDR3 extends over 12 amino acids. V lost 0 bases and J lost 11, with 5 bases in between. In DNA, the CDR3 is TGTGCCAGCAGCTTAACAAGTCCACCCCTCCACTTT. Protein: CASSLTSPPLHF.

V usage is TRBV11-2 and J usage is TRBJ2-6; D remains ambiguous. V shed 1 base and J shed 1 base, with 8 bases lying between them. Germline CDR1 and CDR2: SGHAT and FQNNGV. This CDR3 has 16 amino acids. The CDR3 is CASSLVWSSGANVLTF. For the CDR3, the DNA is TGTGCCAGCAGCTTAGTATGGAGTTCTGGGGCCAACGTCCTGACTTTC.

The chain employs TRBV5-8 and TRBJ2-1; 7 positions agree with TRBD1. Trimming at V came to 6 bases and at J to 6 bases, leaving 15 bases not matched to a gene. CDR1 and CDR2 from the germline V gene are SGHTS and YDEGEE. The CDR3 runs to 16 residues. The CDR3 nucleotides are TGTGCCAGCACCGCGTACTCCAGGGGGTTTATCAATGAGCAGTTCTTC. Its translation is CASTAYSRGFINEQFF.

This chain links TRBV5-6 with TRBJ2-5; 10 bases map to TRBD2. With 2 bases clipped from V and 5 bases from J, the junction kept 0 bases outside the gene matches. The CDR3 contains 13 residues. The V gene's germline CDR1 is SGHDT and CDR2 YYEEEE. CDR3 bases: TGTGCCAGCAGCTTTAGCGGGGGGGAGACCCAGTACTTC. Protein product: CASSFSGGETQYF.

The chain recombines TRBV7-2 with TRBJ1-2; possibly TRBD1 for D (6 bases). The CDR3 runs 12 residues. Germline V gene lookup returns CDR1 SGHTA and CDR2 FQGNSA. V lost 5 bases, J lost 4 bases, and 8 bases lay in between. CDR3: CASSQDSYGYTF. CDR3 bases: TGTGCCAGCAGCCAGGACAGCTATGGCTACACCTTC.

The chain recombines TRBV4-1 with TRBJ2-5; 13 nucleotides align to TRBD2. From germline, CDR1 is MGHRA and CDR2 YSYEKL. There are 17 residues in the CDR3. The junction had 11 bases not matched to a gene; V was cut back by 7 bases and J by 3 bases. The CDR3 is CASTRGGLAGRKETQYF. CDR3 sequence (DNA): TGCGCCAGCACCCGAGGGGGACTAGCGGGGCGAAAAGAGACCCAGTACTTC.

The chain employs TRBV30 and TRBJ2-7, with D perhaps assigned TRBD1 or TRBD2 (5 bases each). The V and J ends lost 3 bases and 3 bases respectively, with 15 bases between them. This CDR3 is 14 amino acids long. CDR1 is GTSNPN and CDR2 is SVGIG in the germline V gene (reference sequence). CDR3 sequence (DNA): TGTGCCTGGAGGGATTGGGGACGGCGCTACGAGCAGTACTTC. Translating gives CAWRDWGRRYEQYF.

The chain has TRBV6-5 and TRBJ2-1; D might be TRBD1 (6 bases). CDR3 length: 15 residues. CDR1 MNHEY and CDR2 SVGAGI come from the germline V gene. Deletions cut 5 bases from V and 10 bases from J, with 21 bases between. CDR3: CASSLTGPLYNEQFF. The CDR3 coding sequence is TGTGCCAGCAGTCTGACAGGTCCACTTTATAACGAGCAGTTCTTC.

This sequence joins TRBV19 and TRBJ2-2; TRBD1 aligns across 10 bases. CDR3 size: 16 residues. V gave up 4 bases and J gave up 5 bases; unmatched junction bases: 7. The germline gives CDR1 LNHDA, CDR2 SQIVND (reference sequence). The CDR3 region has the DNA TGTGCCAGTAGTACCAGAAGACAGGGGGCAACCGGGGAGCTGTTTTTT. Protein sequence: CASSTRRQGATGELFF.

This chain links TRBV19 with TRBJ2-5; 7 bases line up with TRBD2. The CDR3 is 15 amino acids. CDR1 LNHDA and CDR2 SQIVND come from the germline V gene (reference sequence). J was trimmed by 5 bases and V by 7 bases; bases with no gene match: 13. The CDR3 DNA follows: TGTGCCAGTACCCCCCTTTTCGGGGGAGGGGAGACCCAGTACTTC. It is translated as CASTPLFGGGETQYF.

This rearrangement joins TRBV5-4 to TRBJ2-7; unclear D gene. CDR3 length equals 16 residues. V was clipped by 4 bases and J by 2 bases, with 19 bases between them. Germline V gene sequence: CDR1 SGHNT, CDR2 YYREEE (reference sequence). The CDR3 coding sequence is TGTGCCAGCAGCCCCACCCCGCAGGCTCCTGCCTACGAGCAGTACTTC. It encodes CASSPTPQAPAYEQYF. Together with reference TRBV5-4 and TRBJ2-7, the CDR3 gives the full variable domain: ETGVTQSPTHLIKTRGQQVTLRCSSQSGHNTVSWYQQALGQGPQFIFQYYREEENGRGNFPPRFSGLQFPNYSSELNVNALELDDSALYLCASSPTPQAPAYEQYFGPGTRLTVT.

This chain joins TRBV6-1 and TRBJ2-6, with TRBD1 identical over 8 bases. This CDR3 region has 16 residues. The V gene's germline CDR1 is MNHNS and CDR2 SASEGT. V was pared by 4 bases and J by 0 bases, with 2 bases of the junction left unmatched. The CDR3 nucleotides are TGTGCCAGCAGTGGACAGGGGTTCTCTGGGGCCAACGTCCTGACTTTC. Its translation is CASSGQGFSGANVLTF.

This chain links TRBV5-4 with TRBJ2-2; the match to TRBD2 covers 8 bases. Germline CDR1 is SGHNT and CDR2 is YYREEE (reference sequence). The junction had 5 bases not matched to a gene; V was cut back by 4 bases and J by 0 bases. CDR3 length: 16 residues. CDR3 region: CASSRERGSNTGELFF. CDR3 coding DNA: TGTGCCAGCAGCCGGGAGCGGGGGTCGAACACCGGGGAGCTGTTTTTT.

A few counts support this clone. The chain links TRBV9 to TRBJ2-3; D uncertain. There are 13 residues in the CDR3. The germline V gene has CDR1 SGDLS and CDR2 YYNGEE. V was clipped by 0 bases and J by 2 bases, with 4 bases between them. CDR3 DNA: TGTGCCAGCAGCGTAGTCTCCACAGATACGCAGTATTTT. This translates into CASSVVSTDTQYF.

This chain joins TRBV15 and TRBJ1-2, with D hard to call. The CDR3 extends over 15 amino acids. V dropped 0 bases and J dropped 6 bases, with 14 bases sitting between them. The germline V gene encodes CDR1 LNHNV and CDR2 YYDKDF (reference sequence). CDR3 coding DNA: TGTGCCACCAGCAGAGAGTGGGCCCTGAGAGATGGCTACACCTTC. Protein: CATSREWALRDGYTF.

V is TRBV7-3 and J is TRBJ1-1; TRBD1 might be the D (5 bases). Trimming took 5 bases from V and 2 from J, leaving 15 bases between them. This CDR3 spans 15 amino acids. Germline CDR1 is SGHTA and CDR2 is FQGTGA. CDR3 residues: CASSRSVGVNTEAFF. The CDR3 DNA reads TGTGCCAGCAGCCGCAGCGTAGGGGTTAACACTGAAGCTTTCTTT.

The gene calls are TRBV7-2 and TRBJ1-5; D call uncertain. Germline-derived CDR1 and CDR2 are SGHTA and FQGNSA. Trimming stripped 4 bases from V and 3 bases from J, with 4 bases between. The CDR3 is 12 residues long. CDR3: CASSSNNQPQHF. The CDR3, as DNA: TGTGCCAGCAGCTCAAACAATCAGCCCCAGCATTTT.

The CDR3 is CASSPGLAGDYEQYF. CDR3 sequence (DNA): TGTGCCAGCAGCCCCGGACTAGCGGGGGACTACGAGCAGTACTTC. The chain employs TRBV6-6 and TRBJ2-7, with TRBD2 matching over 13 bases. V lost 6 bases to trimming and J lost 3 bases; unmatched junction nucleotides: 5. This CDR3 region has 15 residues. CDR1 is MNHNY and CDR2 is SVGAGI in the germline V gene (reference sequence).

About this clone: This same CDR3 is encoded by further DNA sequences in the sample. V gene TRBV5-4 combines with J gene TRBJ1-6; perhaps TRBD1 as D (6 bases). Germline values: CDR1 SGHNT, CDR2 YYREEE (reference sequence). V lost 0 bases, J lost 10 bases, and 14 bases lay in between. This CDR3 has 15 amino acids. The CDR3 DNA follows: TGTGCCAGCAGCTTGGAGGGGGAGGGGGGCTCACCCCTCCACTTT. Amino acid sequence: CASSLEGEGGSPLHF.

The chain links TRBV7-8 to TRBJ2-7, with TRBD2 identical over 10 bases. CDR1 is SGHVS, CDR2 FQNEAQ, per germline. J was trimmed by 0 bases and V by 4 bases; bases with no gene match: 12. The CDR3 contains 18 residues. In nucleotides, the CDR3 is TGTGCCAGCAGCTCCTATTGGCCTAGCGGGGGTTCCTCCTACGAGCAGTACTTC. Its protein is CASSSYWPSGGSSYEQYF.

CDR3 amino acids: CASSEQSNEKLFF. In nucleotides, the CDR3 is TGTGCCAGCAGCGAACAGTCTAATGAAAAACTGTTTTTT. The V gene is TRBV7-2, the J gene TRBJ1-4; no reliable D call. Trimming took 5 bases from V and 3 from J, leaving 7 bases between them. The CDR3 is made up of 13 amino acids. The V gene's germline CDR1 is SGHTA and CDR2 FQGNSA.

The rearrangement uses TRBV11-2 and TRBJ2-3; no reliable D call. This CDR3 is built from 14 residues. Trimming shortened V by 3 bases and J by 7 bases, and 14 bases separated the two germline ends. Germline lookup yields CDR1 SGHAT and CDR2 FQNNGV. The CDR3 loop reads CASSFGDIKNTQYF. Here the CDR3 DNA reads TGTGCCAGCAGCTTTGGGGATATTAAAAATACGCAGTATTTT.